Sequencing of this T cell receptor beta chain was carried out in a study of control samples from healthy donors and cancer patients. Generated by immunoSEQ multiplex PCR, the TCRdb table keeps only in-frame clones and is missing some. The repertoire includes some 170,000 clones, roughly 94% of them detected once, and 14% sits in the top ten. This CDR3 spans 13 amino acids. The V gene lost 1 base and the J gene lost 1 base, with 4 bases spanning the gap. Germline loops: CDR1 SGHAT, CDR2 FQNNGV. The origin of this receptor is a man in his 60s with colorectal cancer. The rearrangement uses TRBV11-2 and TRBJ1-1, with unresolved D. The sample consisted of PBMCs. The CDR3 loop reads CASSLVQNTEAFF. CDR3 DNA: TGTGCCAGCAGCTTAGTACAGAACACTGAAGCTTTCTTT.